The T cell receptor beta chain described here comes from a study of blood T cell repertoires in COVID-19. About the research overall: Both acute and convalescent COVID-19 samples were obtained from the United States, Italy and Spain. The analysed material was cDNA or gDNA that came from T cells, B-cell-depleted T cells, or PBMCs.

Participants in the exposed group had met a COVID-19 case in the 2 weeks before joining the study. In the study's own analysis: Amplification of reference gene primers was used by the study to estimate nucleated cell counts. Sequencing was performed with immunoSEQ multiplex PCR; in TCRdb, only in-frame clones are kept and a portion is missing. For V, J and clone size, that table is used; D and trimming come from the DNA. The repertoire has under 450,000 clones, approximately 90% of them found once; the top ten carry about 0.9%. Deletions cut 10 bases from V and 4 bases from J, with 10 bases between. This CDR3 comprises 11 residues. The germline V gene encodes CDR1 ENHRY and CDR2 SYGVKD.

The source of this sequence is a woman aged 40 to 50 who had been exposed to COVID-19. The chain has TRBV10-3 and TRBJ1-1, with D possibly TRBD1 on 5 matching bases. The sample comprised PBMCs or T cells enriched from blood (not recorded which). The CDR3 region has the DNA TGTGCCACCAGGGCAGGCACTGAAGCTTTCTTT. The encoded protein is CATRAGTEAFF.